This passage covers 23 T cell receptor beta chains from one sample sequenced in a study of T cell responses to AZD1222 COVID-19 vaccine. Using immunoSEQ multiplex PCR, the repertoire was profiled, and TCRdb retains in-frame clones only, with some absent. The sample yields some 190,000 clones, 88% seen once. The sequencing here drew on peripheral blood, taken on day 0 of AZD1222 vaccination. These receptors were taken from an adult in good health.

The V call is TRBV11-2, the J call TRBJ2-7, with D perhaps given as TRBD1 or TRBD2 (5 bases each). This CDR3 is built from 15 residues. Germline assignment: CDR1 SGHAT and CDR2 FQNNGV. V lost 2 bases, J lost 6 bases, and 17 bases lay in between. The CDR3 bases are TGTGCCAGCAGCTTAACCCCCAGGGACGGCGGCGAGCAGTACTTC. Protein: CASSLTPRDGGEQYF. The complete variable domain, with remaining parts taken from reference TRBV11-2 and TRBJ2-7, reads EAGVAQSPRYKIIEKRQSVAFWCNPISGHATLYWYQQILGQGPKLLIQFQNNGVVDDSQLPKDRFSAERLKGVDSTLKIQPAKLEDSAVYLCASSLTPRDGGEQYFGPGTRLTVT.

This clone turned up a few times. CDR3 sequence (DNA): TGTGCCAGCAGCGCCGCACCGTTGAATTCACCCCTCCACTTT. It translates to CASSAAPLNSPLHF. The chain uses TRBV7-9 and TRBJ1-6; D is undetermined. The CDR3 is 14 residues long. Germline CDR1 reads SEHNR; CDR2 reads FQNEAQ (reference sequence). V was trimmed by 5 bases and J by 7 bases, leaving 12 bases between them.

V gene TRBV6-1 combines with J gene TRBJ2-7; D possibly corresponds to TRBD1 (5 bases). Germline V lookup: CDR1 MNHNS, CDR2 SASEGT. The V gene lost 0 bases and the J gene lost 6 bases, with 15 bases spanning the gap. This CDR3 comprises 15 residues. In DNA, the CDR3 is TGTGCCAGCAGTGAAGCTCAGCCAGGGTTCAGCGAGCAGTACTTC. As protein: CASSEAQPGFSEQYF.

This clone showed up just once. This chain connects TRBV9 to TRBJ2-3; 11 bases fit TRBD2. Germline CDR1 reads SGDLS; CDR2 reads YYNGEE. CDR3 length equals 16 residues. V lost 0 bases and J lost 4; bases outside the gene matches: 4. The chain's CDR3 is CASSVDLSGGADTQYF. Written as DNA, the CDR3 is TGTGCCAGCAGCGTAGATCTTAGCGGGGGGGCAGATACGCAGTATTTT.

The chain carries TRBV28 and TRBJ1-4, with TRBD1 matching over 10 bases. This CDR3 comprises 15 residues. The V and J ends lost 3 bases and 8 bases, in that order; junction bases with no gene match: 6. Germline V lookup: CDR1 MDHEN, CDR2 SYDVKM. CDR3 sequence reads: CASSFHGTGDEKLFF. Here the CDR3 DNA reads TGTGCCAGCAGTTTCCACGGGACAGGGGACGAAAAACTGTTTTTT. Drawing the rest from reference TRBV28 and TRBJ1-4, the complete variable domain is DVKVTQSSRYLVKRTGEKVFLECVQDMDHENMFWYRQDPGLGLRLIYFSYDVKMKEKGDIPEGYSVSREKKERFSLILESASTNQTSMYLCASSFHGTGDEKLFFGSGTQLSVL.

The chain joins TRBV4-3 to TRBJ2-2; the D gene could be TRBD1 or TRBD2 (6 bases each). The CDR3 loop spans 16 amino acids. Trimming cost V 3 bases and J 4 bases, with 15 bases left between them. Germline CDR1 and CDR2: LGHNA and YSLEER. The CDR3 DNA reads TGCGCCAGCAGCCAGGCGGGACATGATAGCACCGGGGAGCTGTTTTTT. It codes for CASSQAGHDSTGELFF.

The rearrangement joins TRBV27 to TRBJ2-3; TRBD2 aligns across 10 bases. CDR1 MNHEY and CDR2 SMNVEV come from the germline V gene (reference sequence). The CDR3 extends over 16 amino acids. Trimming removed 5 bases from V and 5 bases from J; junction bases left unmatched: 10. The CDR3 nucleotides read TGTGCCAGCAGTCCCTCGGGACTAGCGTCCATAGATACGCAGTATTTT. Amino acids: CASSPSGLASIDTQYF.

This clone was counted once. The rearrangement uses TRBV19 and TRBJ1-4; 8 nucleotides match TRBD1. The CDR3 is 19 amino acids. V was clipped by 5 bases and J by 6 bases; unmatched bases: 20. Germline lookup yields CDR1 LNHDA and CDR2 SQIVND (reference sequence). CDR3 nucleotide sequence: TGTGCCAGTAGTCCACCCCCCAGGGGGCGCGTCGGCACGTATGAAAAACTGTTTTTT. Translation gives CASSPPPRGRVGTYEKLFF.

This clone appeared a single time. This sequence joins TRBV11-3 and TRBJ2-3; 8 positions agree with TRBD1. V lost 1 base to trimming and J lost 4 bases; unmatched junction nucleotides: 7. Looked up from germline, CDR1 is SGHNT and CDR2 is YENEEA. This CDR3 is built from 16 residues. The CDR3, as DNA: TGTGCCAGCAGCTTAGCCTCCGGACAGGGATCAGATACGCAGTATTTT. Translating gives CASSLASGQGSDTQYF.

The rearrangement links TRBV12-3 or TRBV12-4 to TRBJ2-2; TRBD2 aligns across 8 bases. The CDR3 is made up of 13 amino acids. The V and J ends lost 6 bases and 7 bases, in that order; junction bases with no gene match: 4. The CDR3, as DNA: TGTGCCAGCAGGGGAGCGGGGGTCGGGGAGCTGTTTTTT. Its translation: CASRGAGVGELFF.

V usage is TRBV6-5 and J usage is TRBJ2-7, with D possibly matching TRBD1 (6 bases). Deletions cut 7 bases from V and 6 bases from J, with 10 bases between. The CDR3 sequence is 11 residues long. The germline V gene encodes CDR1 MNHEY and CDR2 SVGAGI. The CDR3 DNA sequence: TGTGCCAGCAATTCAGGGGTCGAGCAGTACTTC. Encoded protein: CASNSGVEQYF.

The chain has TRBV5-6 and TRBJ1-1; D possibly corresponds to TRBD1 (6 bases). Between the trimmed V and J ends, which lost 0 bases and 5 bases, there was a span of 17 bases. The CDR3 length is 16 residues. Germline V gene sequence: CDR1 SGHDT, CDR2 YYEEEE. This chain's CDR3 is CASSLVKPQRGTEAFF. CDR3 nucleotides: TGTGCCAGCAGCTTGGTTAAGCCACAAAGGGGGACTGAAGCTTTCTTT.

The V call is TRBV7-2, the J call TRBJ2-5; D tentatively reads TRBD1 or TRBD2 (5 bases each). This CDR3 has 14 amino acids. V shed 1 base and J shed 10 bases, with 16 bases lying between them. The germline V gene has CDR1 SGHTA and CDR2 FQGNSA. CDR3 in amino acids: CASSLEARLGDQYF. For the CDR3, the DNA is TGTGCCAGCAGCTTAGAGGCTAGACTGGGGGACCAGTACTTC.

The chain is built from TRBV5-1 and TRBJ2-6; either TRBD1 or TRBD2 may fit D (5 bases each). This CDR3 region has 16 residues. With 4 bases removed from V and 4 bases from J, the gap between germline ends came to 15 bases. Germline loops: CDR1 SGHRS, CDR2 YFSETQ. CDR3 coding DNA: TGCGCCAGCAGCAGATCAGGGAGTTCCGGGGCCAACGTCCTGACTTTC. Amino acid sequence: CASSRSGSSGANVLTF.

The chain couples TRBV6-1 to TRBJ2-5, with no clear D. Germline assignment: CDR1 MNHNS and CDR2 SASEGT. V lost 3 bases and J 5 bases, leaving 13 bases between the germline ends. This CDR3 contains 14 residues. CDR3 sequence (DNA): TGTGCCAGCAGTGATTTTGCAGAAGTGGAGACCCAGTACTTC. Translated, it gives CASSDFAEVETQYF.

This chain joins TRBV7-3 and TRBJ2-1; TRBD2 agrees at 7 bases. V trimming: 5 bases; J trimming: 7 bases; junction bases outside the gene matches: 14. CDR1 and CDR2 from the germline V gene are SGHTA and FQGTGA. The CDR3 runs 16 residues. CDR3 sequence: CASSPQAGVRWNEQFF. The CDR3 DNA reads TGTGCCAGCAGCCCCCAGGCGGGGGTAAGGTGGAATGAGCAGTTCTTC.

The J gene is TRBJ2-2, the V gene TRBV6-5; D perhaps matches TRBD2 (5 bases). CDR3 length: 16 residues. V lost 0 bases, J lost 0 bases, and 8 bases lay in between. Germline V gene lookup returns CDR1 MNHEY and CDR2 SVGAGI. The CDR3 sequence: CASSYSGGPNTGELFF. The DNA for the CDR3 is TGTGCCAGCAGTTACTCTGGAGGTCCGAACACCGGGGAGCTGTTTTTT.

The chain combines TRBV6-1 with TRBJ1-1; D gene ambiguous. Germline V gene lookup returns CDR1 MNHNS and CDR2 SASEGT. V gave up 4 bases and J gave up 4 bases, with 19 bases separating them. CDR3 length: 16 residues. Here the CDR3 reads CASSGGSNKNPTEAFF. The CDR3 nucleotides are TGTGCCAGCAGTGGAGGATCTAATAAAAACCCCACTGAAGCTTTCTTT.

This chain uses TRBV5-4 with TRBJ2-3; D may be TRBD1 (6 bases). Germline assignment: CDR1 SGHNT and CDR2 YYREEE (reference sequence). The CDR3 is made up of 14 amino acids. The germline V and J ends were trimmed by 2 bases and 2 bases, with 9 bases remaining between them. The CDR3, as DNA: TGTGCCAGCAGCTTCCGGGACAACACAGATACGCAGTATTTT. Protein: CASSFRDNTDTQYF.

The chain uses TRBV28 and TRBJ2-5, with TRBD1 as a possible D gene (6 bases). Per the germline V gene, CDR1 is MDHEN and CDR2 is SYDVKM. Trimming took off 5 bases at V and 2 bases at J, with 9 bases between the two ends. CDR3 size: 13 residues. The CDR3 nucleotides are TGTGCCAGCAGTCCGACAGGTCAAGAGACCCAGTACTTC. The encoded protein is CASSPTGQETQYF.

This rearrangement joins TRBV7-9 to TRBJ1-1; D remains unclear. V was pared by 4 bases and J by 4 bases, with 10 bases between. This CDR3 contains 13 residues. The germline V gene has CDR1 SEHNR and CDR2 FQNEAQ (reference sequence). The CDR3 sequence is CASSWISTTEAFF. The DNA for the CDR3 is TGTGCCAGCAGCTGGATCTCGACCACTGAAGCTTTCTTT.

This chain connects TRBV2 to TRBJ2-7; unclear D gene. The ends were cut back, 5 bases at V and 2 bases at J, with 16 bases in the middle. The length of the CDR3 is 15 residues. Germline V gives CDR1 SNHLY, CDR2 FYNNEI. This CDR3 is CASSSFPGPTYEQYF. DNA for the CDR3: TGTGCCAGCAGTAGTTTCCCCGGCCCGACCTACGAGCAGTACTTC.

The chain has TRBV5-4 and TRBJ2-2; D ambiguous. The ends were cut back, 1 base at V and 9 bases at J, with 19 bases in the middle. The germline CDR1 and CDR2 sequences are SGHNT and YYREEE (reference sequence). The CDR3 consists of 16 residues. The CDR3 loop reads CASSLSGLPSSRELFF. The CDR3 nucleotides are TGTGCCAGCAGCTTGTCTGGCCTACCCAGCTCCCGGGAGCTGTTTTTT. The complete variable domain, with remaining parts taken from reference TRBV5-4 and TRBJ2-2, reads ETGVTQSPTHLIKTRGQQVTLRCSSQSGHNTVSWYQQALGQGPQFIFQYYREEENGRGNFPPRFSGLQFPNYSSELNVNALELDDSALYLCASSLSGLPSSRELFFGEGSRLTVL.